This entry features one TCR beta chain sequence. The sample holds a few counts of this clonotype. No cognate antigen has been identified for it. One base away there is no much larger clone; base qualities are not given. Receptor amplification or capture employed 5' RACE. The run used a NextSeq 500. In the TCR library protocol, unique molecular identifiers were attached to individual cDNA molecules to correct for PCR bias and sequencing error. TCR alpha and beta chains were both sequenced, and the abundances of alpha and beta sequences in each sample were closely correlated with each other. The authors' analysis ran thus. Decombinator V4 was used to annotate TCR sequences for V gene, J gene and CDR3. Expanded TCRs were defined as changing significantly between any two time points under a Poisson model with p below 0.0001. TCR abundances were normalised to the total number of TCRs sequenced per sample and expressed as counts per million. MAIT TCRs were defined by TRAV1-2 paired with TRAJ12, TRAJ20 or TRAJ33, and iNKT TCRs by TRAV10 paired with TRAJ18. VDJdb, accessed 1 November 2021, was searched for CMV, EBV and SARS-CoV-2 annotated TCRs, with TCRs annotated for multiple antigens excluded. TCRdb redid the processing of the public reads, applying fastp at Q25 and MiXCR, and retained in-frame beta chains. CDR3 protein sequences are deduplicated, and each keeps its most common genes and DNA. The V and J calls and clone size are TCRdb's, not the authors'. The sample yields around 77,000 distinct CDR3 sequences; roughly 12% were counted once. The top ten constitute roughly 16% of the sample.

The CDR3, cysteine through phenylalanine, is 14 amino acids long. Only the CDR3 region is kept as DNA, spanning 42 bases read in frame from base 1. The germline V gene (reference sequence) yields MNHEY for CDR1 and SMNVEV for CDR2. Trimming at the junction amounts to 3 bases on V and 3 bases on J, and the germline ends lie 9 bases apart. This sample was included in a study of early T cells in non-severe SARS-CoV-2 infection (dated by TCRdb to 2020 to 2022). With regard to the full study: Bulk RNA from unsorted whole blood was used for TCR sequencing, so alpha and beta chains could not be paired.

Set within a cohort of healthcare workers in London, UK, this nested case-control study involved weekly PCR testing of nasopharyngeal swabs along with blood sampling. Between 23 and 31 March 2020, the week of the UK lockdown, healthcare workers were enrolled and then followed up weekly for as long as 16 weeks. The investigation overall reported the following: VDJdb matching was skewed toward anti-spike CD8 responses and likely underestimated virus-specific expansions, missing private and CD4 specificities.

The chain is assembled from TRBV27 and TRBJ1-5; the D segment could be TRBD1, given 5 matching bases. The starting material was whole blood, obtained at baseline. This clonotype originated in an adult who was a healthcare worker with PCR-confirmed SARS-CoV-2 infection or an uninfected control (not recorded which). The donor label of this sample is uncertain. The CDR3 protein sequence reads: CASSFRASNQPQHF. The bases read TGTGCCAGCAGTTTCAGGGCTTCCAATCAGCCCCAGCATTTT.